This T cell receptor (beta chain) was profiled in a study of blood T cells in healthy people across ages. The second PCR ran roughly 7 to 12 cycles with a sample-barcoded 5' primer and J-beta primers. A template-switch adaptor with 12 random nucleotides tagged each cDNA molecule. TCRdb fed the 5' RACE reads into MiXCR, producing one record per CDR3 protein. The table includes more than 650,000 distinct CDR3 sequences, 53% detected once. Germline loops: CDR1 MNHNY, CDR2 SVGAGI (reference sequence). Between the trimmed V and J ends, which lost 5 bases and 5 bases, there was a span of 13 bases. CDR3 size: 14 residues.

The rearrangement uses TRBV6-6 and TRBJ1-5; D is undetermined. The origin of this receptor is a man older than 75 in good health. What was sequenced was blood. CDR3 DNA sequence: TGTGCCAGCAGTAGAGGAGAGGGCTATCAGCCCCAGCATTTT. Amino acid sequence: CASSRGEGYQPQHF.